A single sample is the source of the 28 T cell receptor beta chains below, sequenced in a study of T-cell reconstitution after alpha-beta-depleted transplantation in children. This sample's TCRbeta library carried unique molecular identifier barcodes. TCRdb called the PCR reads again in MiXCR, with one record for every CDR3 protein. The repertoire consists of 380,000 or so distinct CDR3 sequences, with about 14% occurring once and the leading ten covering 3.5% to 4.5%. The specimen comprised PBMCs, sampled from the stem cell graft. These receptors came from a human donor who donated a stem cell graft to a child with Fanconi anemia.

This clonotype was counted ten times or more. The chain combines TRBV28 with TRBJ2-1; possible D gene TRBD2, 6 bases. Between the trimmed V and J ends, which lost 7 bases and 0 bases, there was a span of 13 bases. The CDR3 contains 15 residues. Germline values: CDR1 MDHEN, CDR2 SYDVKM. In DNA, the CDR3 is TGTGCCAGCAACCTCAGGAGGGTCTCCTACAATGAGCAGTTCTTC. Amino acids: CASNLRRVSYNEQFF.

The chain uses TRBV2 and TRBJ1-5; D not resolved. The CDR3 is 15 amino acids. Germline assignment: CDR1 SNHLY and CDR2 FYNNEI. The V end lost 5 bases, the J end lost 3 bases, and 14 bases lay between the germline ends. As DNA, the CDR3 is TGTGCCAGCAGTAACCTAAACAGTTACAATCAGCCCCAGCATTTT. Translating gives CASSNLNSYNQPQHF.

The chain links TRBV7-2 to TRBJ2-5, with D possibly TRBD1 on 6 matching bases. Per germline, CDR1 SGHTA and CDR2 FQGNSA. The CDR3 is 14 residues long. Deletions cut 6 bases from V and 0 bases from J, with 11 bases between. The CDR3 region has the DNA TGTGCCAGCAGTCGTACAGGGCACCAAGAGACCCAGTACTTC. This encodes CASSRTGHQETQYF.

The sample holds a few counts of this clonotype. The chain joins TRBV29-1 to TRBJ2-1; TRBD2 might be the D (6 bases). The CDR3 is made up of 13 amino acids. In germline, CDR1 is SQVTM, CDR2 ANQGSEA. V was shortened by 3 bases and J by 6 bases, with 12 bases between the two germline ends. DNA of the CDR3: TGCAGCGTTGATTCTGGGAGGTCCAATGAGCAGTTCTTC. Residues: CSVDSGRSNEQFF.

This clonotype was observed at least ten times. The CDR3 DNA follows: TGTGCCAGCAGCCGAGAGCGGGGTGCGCAGTATTTT. Translated: CASSRERGAQYF. J is TRBJ2-3 and V is TRBV12-3 or TRBV12-4, with 7 bases that match TRBD2. This CDR3 is 12 amino acids long. With V trimmed by 6 bases and J by 10 bases, 7 bases remained unmatched.

About this clonotype itself: The CDR3 ends on some other residue instead of the conserved phenylalanine or tryptophan, so this is likely a read error. The chain employs TRBV11-1 and TRBJ1-1; no firm D call. V was pared by 4 bases and J by 3 bases, with 15 bases between. The CDR3 consists of 15 residues. Germline V lookup: CDR1 SGHAT, CDR2 FQDESV (reference sequence). The chain's CDR3 is CASSSSRRVDTEAFC. CDR3 nucleotide sequence: TGTGCCAGCAGCTCCTCAAGGAGAGTAGACACTGAAGCTTTCTGT.

This clonotype has ten or more counts. V gene TRBV27 combines with J gene TRBJ1-5; TRBD1 is a possible D gene (6 bases). CDR1 is MNHEY and CDR2 is SMNVEV in the germline V gene (reference sequence). This CDR3 comprises 12 residues. Trimming stripped 7 bases from V and 6 bases from J, with 10 bases between. As DNA, the CDR3 is TGTGCCAGCAAGACAGGAGGTCAGCCCCAGCATTTT. It yields the protein CASKTGGQPQHF.

This rearrangement joins TRBV5-6 to TRBJ2-3; maybe TRBD2 (5 bases). V shed 2 bases and J shed 6 bases, with 19 bases lying between them. Germline V gene lookup returns CDR1 SGHDT and CDR2 YYEEEE. The CDR3 runs to 16 residues. In DNA form, the CDR3 reads TGTGCCAGCAGCTTCTCCGAGTCCATACCGGGGGATACGCAGTATTTT. The encoded protein is CASSFSESIPGDTQYF.

This clonotype was observed many times. The chain combines TRBV14 with TRBJ2-3; perhaps TRBD2 as D (5 bases). From germline, CDR1 is SGHDN and CDR2 FVKESK. CDR3 length: 15 amino acids. Trimming cost V 3 bases and J 3 bases, with 13 bases left between them. The CDR3 coding sequence is TGTGCCAGCAGCCATGTTGGACTGGTGACAGATACGCAGTATTTT. Protein product: CASSHVGLVTDTQYF.

The rearrangement joins TRBV18 to TRBJ2-3; 7 positions agree with TRBD1. The CDR3 sequence is 15 residues long. Germline lookup yields CDR1 KGHSH and CDR2 LQKENI. V shed 3 bases, J shed 1 base, and the junction held 4 bases outside the gene matches. The CDR3 here is CASSPAGTGTDTQYF. As DNA, the CDR3 is TGTGCCAGCTCACCCGCCGGGACAGGCACAGATACGCAGTATTTT.

This clonotype was observed a handful of times. V usage is TRBV5-1 and J usage is TRBJ1-1, with unresolved D. CDR3 size: 15 residues. Trimming cost V 6 bases and J 1 base, with 16 bases left between them. Germline lookup yields CDR1 SGHRS and CDR2 YFSETQ. CDR3: CASTLLEGRNTEAFF. The CDR3 DNA is TGCGCCAGCACTCTCCTGGAGGGAAGGAACACTGAAGCTTTCTTT.

The chain recombines TRBV6-5 with TRBJ1-2; TRBD1 is a possible D gene (6 bases). This CDR3 contains 14 residues. With 2 bases removed from V and 4 bases from J, the gap between germline ends came to 11 bases. Germline V gives CDR1 MNHEY, CDR2 SVGAGI. The CDR3 region has the DNA TGTGCCAGCAGTTACCAGGGGCTGGGCTATGGCTACACCTTC. Amino acid sequence: CASSYQGLGYGYTF.

Many counts were recorded for this clonotype. This chain links TRBV5-6 with TRBJ1-2, with D uncertain. With 2 bases removed from V and 1 base from J, the gap between germline ends came to 9 bases. The CDR3 contains 14 residues. Germline V lookup: CDR1 SGHDT, CDR2 YYEEEE. This CDR3 is CASSFDVRNYGYTF. The DNA for the CDR3 is TGTGCCAGCAGCTTCGACGTACGTAACTATGGCTACACCTTC. Looking up the rest from reference TRBV5-6 and TRBJ1-2 gives the full variable domain: DAGVTQSPTHLIKTRGQQVTLRCSPKSGHDTVSWYQQALGQGPQFIFQYYEEEERQRGNFPDRFSGHQFPNYSSELNVNALLLGDSALYLCASSFDVRNYGYTFGSGTRLTVV.

This clonotype was observed many times. V gene TRBV7-9 combines with J gene TRBJ2-2; D is undetermined. The CDR3 is made up of 12 amino acids. Trimming shortened V by 6 bases and J by 3 bases, and 5 bases separated the two germline ends. The V gene's germline CDR1 is SEHNR and CDR2 FQNEAQ (reference sequence). DNA for the CDR3: TGTGCCAGCAGGATGGACACCGGGGAGCTGTTTTTT. Translating it yields CASRMDTGELFF.

This clonotype was counted at least ten times. The chain has TRBV28 and TRBJ2-5; 10 bases agree with TRBD1. With V trimmed by 6 bases and J by 6 bases, 4 bases remained unmatched. The CDR3 covers 13 residues. Germline loops: CDR1 MDHEN, CDR2 SYDVKM. The CDR3 nucleotides read TGTGCCAGCAGCTGGACAGGGGGACAGACCCAGTACTTC. Translating gives CASSWTGGQTQYF.

The gene calls are TRBV7-2 and TRBJ2-4; the D gene is possibly TRBD2 (5 bases). The CDR3 is made up of 13 amino acids. The germline V gene has CDR1 SGHTA and CDR2 FQGNSA. V lost 4 bases to trimming and J lost 5 bases, with 9 bases between them. The CDR3 DNA reads TGTGCCAGCAGCTACCGCGGGCAAAACATTCAGTACTTC. This codes for CASSYRGQNIQYF.

This clonotype occurred once. CDR3 DNA: TGTGCCAGCAGCGGGGGCCTGTACTCCTACAATGAGCAGTTCTTC. Encoded protein: CASSGGLYSYNEQFF. This chain uses TRBV3-1 with TRBJ2-1; a weak D match, TRBD1 (6 bases). Germline V CDR1 and CDR2: LGHDT, YNNKEL (reference sequence). Trimming took 5 bases from V and 0 from J, leaving 11 bases between them. The CDR3 length is 15 residues.

The chain links TRBV7-2 to TRBJ1-2; D not certain. The germline V gene has CDR1 SGHTA and CDR2 FQGNSA. The CDR3 runs to 14 residues. V lost 0 bases to trimming and J lost 7 bases, with 12 bases between them. The CDR3 DNA is TGTGCCAGCAGCTTAGCTGTACAGCCGTCTGGCTACACCTTC. Its protein is CASSLAVQPSGYTF.

The genes are TRBV7-8 and TRBJ2-1; TRBD2 is a possible D gene (5 bases). This CDR3 contains 13 residues. In germline, CDR1 is SGHVS, CDR2 FQNEAQ. Trimming pared 1 base from V and 10 bases from J, leaving 11 bases between. CDR3 in amino acids: CASSLGRRGEQFF. CDR3 bases: TGTGCCAGCAGCTTAGGTCGCCGGGGAGAGCAGTTCTTC. The variable domain in full, completed from reference TRBV7-8 and TRBJ2-1, reads GAGVSQSPRYKVAKRGQDVALRCDPISGHVSLFWYQQALGQGPEFLTYFQNEAQLDKSGLPSDRFFAERPEGSVSTLKIQRTQQEDSAVYLCASSLGRRGEQFFGPGTRLTVL.

This clonotype has ten or more counts. The CDR3 spells CASSPYSGADTQYF. The CDR3 nucleotides are TGTGCCAGCAGCCCCTATTCCGGGGCAGATACGCAGTATTTT. V usage is TRBV11-2 and J usage is TRBJ2-3, with D tentatively TRBD2 (5 bases). V was cut by 5 bases and J by 4 bases, with 13 bases left in between. Per the germline V gene, CDR1 is SGHAT and CDR2 is FQNNGV. The CDR3 has 14 residues.

The sample holds many counts of this clonotype. The chain uses TRBV7-8 and TRBJ2-7, with D hard to call. V shed 5 bases and J shed 3 bases, with 11 bases lying between them. The CDR3 is 13 residues long. Germline CDR1 is SGHVS and CDR2 is FQNEAQ. The CDR3 sequence: CASSPGPHYEQYF. CDR3 coding DNA: TGTGCCAGCAGCCCAGGACCTCACTACGAGCAGTACTTC.

The V and J genes are TRBV10-2 and TRBJ2-1; maybe TRBD2 (6 bases). This CDR3 is built from 13 residues. V lost 2 bases and J lost 8, with 10 bases in between. Germline assignment: CDR1 WSHSY and CDR2 SAAADI. CDR3 nucleotide sequence: TGCGCCAGCAGTGAGCAGGGCGGGGATGAGCAGTTCTTC. This codes for CASSEQGGDEQFF.

This clonotype was detected ten times or more. This chain uses TRBV5-1 with TRBJ2-5, with no clear D. This CDR3 has 12 residues. Deletions cut 3 bases from V and 1 base from J, with 4 bases between. Germline CDR1 SGHRS, CDR2 YFSETQ. Here the CDR3 reads CASSSFQETQYF. DNA for the CDR3: TGCGCCAGCAGCTCCTTCCAAGAGACCCAGTACTTC.

The chain couples TRBV6-5 to TRBJ1-5, with 8 bases identical to TRBD1. The CDR3 runs to 18 residues. With V trimmed by 5 bases and J by 0 bases, 12 bases remained unmatched. Looked up from germline, CDR1 is MNHEY and CDR2 is SVGAGI. The CDR3 DNA follows: TGTGCCAGCAGTCTTTCAGGGGGCTCTCTGGGTAGCAATCAGCCCCAGCATTTT. Encoded protein: CASSLSGGSLGSNQPQHF.

This clonotype was observed many times. The chain links TRBV4-3 to TRBJ2-2; TRBD2 agrees at 8 bases. Germline V gene data show CDR1 as LGHNA and CDR2 as YSLEER. J gave up 5 bases and V 1 base, and 9 bases lay outside the gene matches. This CDR3 comprises 17 residues. The CDR3 DNA follows: TGCGCCAGCAGCCAAGGGGTCAGCGGGGGAAGAACCGGGGAGCTGTTTTTT. Protein sequence: CASSQGVSGGRTGELFF.

As regards this clonotype: One end of the junction does not line up with germline, which may come from a read error. The genes are TRBV5-1 and TRBJ1-6; the D is unclear. The germline V gene has CDR1 SGHRS and CDR2 YFSETQ. The CDR3 is 16 residues long. CDR3 coding DNA: TGCGCCAGCAGCCCGGACGGAAGCTCCTATAATTCCCCCCTCCACTTT. The encoded protein is CASSPDGSSYNSPLHF.

This clonotype was seen only a few times. The rearrangement uses TRBV11-2 and TRBJ1-2, with TRBD1 identical over 8 bases. The CDR3 length is 14 residues. V shed 0 bases and J 8 bases; nucleotides not matched to a gene: 5. Germline V gene lookup returns CDR1 SGHAT and CDR2 FQNNGV. The CDR3 bases are TGTGCCAGCAGCTTAGAAGCAGGGGGCTGGGGCTACACCTTC. Translated: CASSLEAGGWGYTF.

This sequence joins TRBV7-3 and TRBJ2-3, with D perhaps matching TRBD1 or TRBD2 (6 bases each). The germline CDR1 and CDR2 sequences are SGHTA and FQGTGA. V was shortened by 0 bases and J by 5 bases, with 12 bases between the two germline ends. CDR3 length: 15 amino acids. The CDR3 DNA sequence: TGTGCCAGCAGCTTAACCGGGGGCGCGGGAGATACGCAGTATTTT. It is translated as CASSLTGGAGDTQYF.